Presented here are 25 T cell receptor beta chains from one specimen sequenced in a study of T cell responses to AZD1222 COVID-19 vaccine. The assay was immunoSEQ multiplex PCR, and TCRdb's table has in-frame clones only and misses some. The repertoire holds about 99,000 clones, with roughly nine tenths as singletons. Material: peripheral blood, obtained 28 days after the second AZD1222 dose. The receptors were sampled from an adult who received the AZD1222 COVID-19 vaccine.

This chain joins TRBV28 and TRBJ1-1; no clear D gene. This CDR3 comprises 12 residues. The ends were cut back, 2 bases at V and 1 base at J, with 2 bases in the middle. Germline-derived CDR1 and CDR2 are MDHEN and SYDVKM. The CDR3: CASSLTNTEAFF. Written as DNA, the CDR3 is TGTGCCAGCAGTTTAACGAACACTGAAGCTTTCTTT.

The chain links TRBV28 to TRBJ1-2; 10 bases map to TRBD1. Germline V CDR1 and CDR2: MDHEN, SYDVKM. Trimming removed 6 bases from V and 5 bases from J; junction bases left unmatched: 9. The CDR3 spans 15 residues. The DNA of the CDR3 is TGTGCCAGCAGCCCGGGACAGGGGACCGCTTATGGCTACACCTTC. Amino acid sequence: CASSPGQGTAYGYTF.

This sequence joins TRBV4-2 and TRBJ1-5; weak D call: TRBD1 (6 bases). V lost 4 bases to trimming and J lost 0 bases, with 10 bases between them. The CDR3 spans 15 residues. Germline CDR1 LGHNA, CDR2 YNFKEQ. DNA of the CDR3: TGTGCCAGCAGCCCTGGGGGCGATAGCAATCAGCCCCAGCATTTT. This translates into CASSPGGDSNQPQHF.

The CDR3 loop reads CASSYLRGSYEQYF. CDR3 DNA sequence: TGTGCCAGCAGTTATTTGCGGGGCTCCTACGAGCAGTACTTC. The chain employs TRBV6-5 and TRBJ2-7, with D maybe TRBD2 (6 bases). Germline V gene lookup returns CDR1 MNHEY and CDR2 SVGAGI. CDR3 length equals 14 residues. V gave up 3 bases and J gave up 0 bases, with 9 bases separating them.

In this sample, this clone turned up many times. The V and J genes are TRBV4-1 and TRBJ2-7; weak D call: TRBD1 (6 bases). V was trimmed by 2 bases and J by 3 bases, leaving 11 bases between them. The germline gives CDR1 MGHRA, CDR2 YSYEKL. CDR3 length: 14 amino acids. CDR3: CASSQSDSNYEQYF. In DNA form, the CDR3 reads TGCGCCAGCAGCCAATCGGACAGCAACTACGAGCAGTACTTC.

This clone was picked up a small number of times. CDR3 DNA: TGTGCCAGTAGGACTGATGGAAGGGGAACAGGGAGCTCACCCCTCCACTTT. Protein sequence: CASRTDGRGTGSSPLHF. The V gene is TRBV19, the J gene TRBJ1-6; weak D call: TRBD1 (6 bases). Trimming took 6 bases from V and 10 from J, leaving 25 bases between them. The CDR3 runs 17 residues. Germline assignment: CDR1 LNHDA and CDR2 SQIVND (reference sequence).

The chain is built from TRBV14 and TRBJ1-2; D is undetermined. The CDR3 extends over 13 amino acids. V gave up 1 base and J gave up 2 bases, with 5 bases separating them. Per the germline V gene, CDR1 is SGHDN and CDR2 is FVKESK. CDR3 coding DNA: TGTGCCAGCAGCCAAGGGACGAACTATGGCTACACCTTC. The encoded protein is CASSQGTNYGYTF.

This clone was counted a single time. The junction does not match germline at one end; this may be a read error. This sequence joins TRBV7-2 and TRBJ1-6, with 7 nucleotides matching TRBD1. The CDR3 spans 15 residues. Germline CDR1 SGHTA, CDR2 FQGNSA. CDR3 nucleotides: TGTGCCAGCAGCATCCGACAGGGATCCTCATCCCCCTTAAACTTT. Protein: CASSIRQGSSSPLNF.

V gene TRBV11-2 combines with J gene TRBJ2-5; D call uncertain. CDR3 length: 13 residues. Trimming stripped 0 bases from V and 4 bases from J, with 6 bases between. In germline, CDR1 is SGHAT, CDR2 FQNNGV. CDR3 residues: CASSLELSETQYF. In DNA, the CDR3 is TGTGCCAGCAGCTTAGAACTATCAGAGACCCAGTACTTC.

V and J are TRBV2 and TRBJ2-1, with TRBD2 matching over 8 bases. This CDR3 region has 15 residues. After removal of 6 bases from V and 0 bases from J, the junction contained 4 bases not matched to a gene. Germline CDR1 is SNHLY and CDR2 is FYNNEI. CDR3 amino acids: CASSRGGSSYNEQFF. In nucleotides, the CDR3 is TGTGCCAGCAGCCGCGGGGGGAGCTCCTACAATGAGCAGTTCTTC.

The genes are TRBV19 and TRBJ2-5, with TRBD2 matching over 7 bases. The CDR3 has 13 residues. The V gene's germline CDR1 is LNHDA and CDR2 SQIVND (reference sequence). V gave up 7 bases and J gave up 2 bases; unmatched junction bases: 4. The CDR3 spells CASTPGRQETQYF. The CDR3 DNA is TGTGCCAGTACCCCCGGGAGGCAAGAGACCCAGTACTTC.

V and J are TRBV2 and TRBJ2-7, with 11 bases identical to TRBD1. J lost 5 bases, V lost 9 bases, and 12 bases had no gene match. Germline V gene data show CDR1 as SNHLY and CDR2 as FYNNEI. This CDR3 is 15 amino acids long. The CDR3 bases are TGTGCCAGTAAGGCAGATGGGACAGGGGGAAACGAGCAGTACTTC. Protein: CASKADGTGGNEQYF. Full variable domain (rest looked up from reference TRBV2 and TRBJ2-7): EPEVTQTPSHQVTQMGQEVILRCVPISNHLYFYWYRQILGQKVEFLVSFYNNEISEKSEIFDDQFSVERPDGSNFTLKIRSTKLEDSAMYFCASKADGTGGNEQYFGPGTRLTVT.

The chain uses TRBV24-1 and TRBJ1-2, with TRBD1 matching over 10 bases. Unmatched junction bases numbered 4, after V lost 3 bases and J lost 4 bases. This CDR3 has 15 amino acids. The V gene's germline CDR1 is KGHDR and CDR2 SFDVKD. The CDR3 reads CATSDRDRGVYGYTF. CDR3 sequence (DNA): TGTGCCACCAGTGATCGGGACAGGGGTGTCTATGGCTACACCTTC.

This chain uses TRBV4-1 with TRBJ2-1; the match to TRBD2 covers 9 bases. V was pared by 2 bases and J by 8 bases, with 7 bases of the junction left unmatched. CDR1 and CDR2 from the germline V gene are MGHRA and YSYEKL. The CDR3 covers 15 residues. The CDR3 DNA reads TGCGCCAGCAGCCAACCGACTAGCGGTAGGGATGAGCAGTTCTTC. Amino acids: CASSQPTSGRDEQFF.

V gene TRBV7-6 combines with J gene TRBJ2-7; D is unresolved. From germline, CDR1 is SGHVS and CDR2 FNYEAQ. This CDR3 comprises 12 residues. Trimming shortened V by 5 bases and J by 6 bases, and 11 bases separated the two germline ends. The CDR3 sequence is CASSDLQSEQYF. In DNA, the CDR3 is TGTGCCAGCAGCGACCTTCAGAGCGAGCAGTACTTC.

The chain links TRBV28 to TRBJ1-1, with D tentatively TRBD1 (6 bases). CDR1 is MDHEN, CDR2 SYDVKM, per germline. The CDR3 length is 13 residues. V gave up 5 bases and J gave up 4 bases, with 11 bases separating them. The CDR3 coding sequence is TGTGCCAGCAGTCGCACAGGGATCACTGAAGCTTTCTTT. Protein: CASSRTGITEAFF.

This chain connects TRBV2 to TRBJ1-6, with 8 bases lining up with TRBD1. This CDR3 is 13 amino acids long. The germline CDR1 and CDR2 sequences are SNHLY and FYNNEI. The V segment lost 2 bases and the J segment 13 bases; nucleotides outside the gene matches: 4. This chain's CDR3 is CASSEQGASPLHF. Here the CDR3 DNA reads TGTGCCAGCAGTGAACAGGGGGCATCGCCCCTCCACTTT. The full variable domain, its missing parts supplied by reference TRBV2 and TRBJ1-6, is EPEVTQTPSHQVTQMGQEVILRCVPISNHLYFYWYRQILGQKVEFLVSFYNNEISEKSEIFDDQFSVERPDGSNFTLKIRSTKLEDSAMYFCASSEQGASPLHFGNGTRLTVT.

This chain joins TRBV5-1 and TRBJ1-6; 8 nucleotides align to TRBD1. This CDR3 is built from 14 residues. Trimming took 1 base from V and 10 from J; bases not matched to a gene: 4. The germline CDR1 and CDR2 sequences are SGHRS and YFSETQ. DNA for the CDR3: TGCGCCAGCAGCTTGAAGGGGACAGGCTCACCCCTCCACTTT. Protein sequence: CASSLKGTGSPLHF.

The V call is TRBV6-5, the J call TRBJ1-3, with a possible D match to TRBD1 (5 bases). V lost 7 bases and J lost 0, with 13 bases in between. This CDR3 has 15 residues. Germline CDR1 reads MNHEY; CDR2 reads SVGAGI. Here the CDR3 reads CASTATGSSGNTIYF. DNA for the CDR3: TGTGCCAGCACCGCCACAGGATCCTCTGGAAACACCATATATTTT.

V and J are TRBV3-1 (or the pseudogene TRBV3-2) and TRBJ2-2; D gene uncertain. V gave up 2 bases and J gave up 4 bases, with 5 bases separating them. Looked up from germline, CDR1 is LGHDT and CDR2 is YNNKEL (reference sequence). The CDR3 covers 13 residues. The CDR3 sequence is CASSQIGTGELFF. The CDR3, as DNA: TGTGCCAGCAGCCAAATCGGCACCGGGGAGCTGTTTTTT.

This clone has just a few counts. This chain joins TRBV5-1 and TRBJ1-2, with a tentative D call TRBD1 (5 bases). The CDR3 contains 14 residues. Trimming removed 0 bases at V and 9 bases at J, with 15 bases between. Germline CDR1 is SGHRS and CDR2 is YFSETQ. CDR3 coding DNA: TGCGCCAGCAGCTTGGTTGGGACCGTACTTAGCTACACCTTC. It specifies CASSLVGTVLSYTF.

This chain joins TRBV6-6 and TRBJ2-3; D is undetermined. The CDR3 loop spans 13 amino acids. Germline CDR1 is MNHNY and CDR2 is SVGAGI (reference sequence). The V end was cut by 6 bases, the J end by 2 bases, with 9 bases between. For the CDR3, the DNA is TGTGCCAGCAGGGGGTCCTCCACAGATACGCAGTATTTT. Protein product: CASRGSSTDTQYF.

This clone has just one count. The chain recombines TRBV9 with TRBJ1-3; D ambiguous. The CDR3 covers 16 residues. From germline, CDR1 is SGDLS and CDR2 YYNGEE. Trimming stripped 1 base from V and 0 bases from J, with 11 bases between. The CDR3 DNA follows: TGTGCCAGCAGCGTAATCGGCAGTTACTCTGGAAACACCATATATTTT. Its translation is CASSVIGSYSGNTIYF.

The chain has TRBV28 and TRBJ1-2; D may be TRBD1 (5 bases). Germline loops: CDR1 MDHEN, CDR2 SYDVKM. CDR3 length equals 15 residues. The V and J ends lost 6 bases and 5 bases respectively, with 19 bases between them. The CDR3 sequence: CASRPPGPGLYGYTF. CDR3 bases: TGTGCCAGCAGACCACCGGGCCCAGGGCTGTATGGCTACACCTTC.

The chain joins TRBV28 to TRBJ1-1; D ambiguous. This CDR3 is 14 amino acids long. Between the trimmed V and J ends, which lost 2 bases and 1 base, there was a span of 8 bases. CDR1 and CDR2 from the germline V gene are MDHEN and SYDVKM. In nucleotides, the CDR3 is TGTGCCAGCAGTTTAAAGTCCGGGAACACTGAAGCTTTCTTT. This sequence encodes CASSLKSGNTEAFF. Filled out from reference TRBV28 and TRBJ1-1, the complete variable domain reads DVKVTQSSRYLVKRTGEKVFLECVQDMDHENMFWYRQDPGLGLRLIYFSYDVKMKEKGDIPEGYSVSREKKERFSLILESASTNQTSMYLCASSLKSGNTEAFFGQGTRLTVV.